Presented here are 18 T cell receptor beta chains from one specimen sequenced in a study of cytomegalovirus exposure and HLA in healthy donors. The PCR contained 60 Vbeta and 13 Jbeta primers. Assay: immunoSEQ multiplex PCR; the TCRdb copy retains only in-frame clones and omits some. The clone table shows 45,000 to 60,000 clones, with the ten largest holding approximately 4.3%. Input material: PBMCs. The origin of the receptors is a male donor in good health and CMV-seronegative.

CDR3 sequence: CASSLTGTGDSPLHF. The CDR3 DNA follows: TGTGCCAGCAGCCTAACCGGGACAGGGGATTCACCCCTCCACTTT. V gene TRBV5-6 combines with J gene TRBJ1-6, with 10 nucleotides matching TRBD1. CDR3 length: 15 amino acids. After removal of 4 bases from V and 8 bases from J, the junction contained 6 bases not matched to a gene. Germline CDR1 and CDR2: SGHDT and YYEEEE.

Details on this clone: Other DNA sequences of this sample code for an identical CDR3. The chain employs TRBV7-2 and TRBJ2-7; 7 nucleotides match TRBD1. CDR1 is SGHTA and CDR2 is FQGNSA in the germline V gene. This CDR3 has 15 amino acids. The V gene end was trimmed by 2 bases and the J gene end by 1 base; junction bases not matched to a gene: 5. For the CDR3, the DNA is TGTGCCAGCAGCTTACCCGGGACAGCTTCCTACGAGCAGTACTTC. This translates into CASSLPGTASYEQYF.

The rearrangement uses TRBV2 and TRBJ2-7, with D tentatively TRBD1 (5 bases). With 6 bases removed from V and 2 bases from J, the gap between germline ends came to 14 bases. Germline V lookup: CDR1 SNHLY, CDR2 FYNNEI. This CDR3 is 14 amino acids long. CDR3 region: CASREQEIAYEQYF. The CDR3 DNA follows: TGTGCCAGCAGGGAACAGGAAATTGCCTACGAGCAGTACTTC.

This rearrangement joins TRBV11-3 to TRBJ2-2, with 13 nucleotides matching TRBD2. This CDR3 has 18 residues. Trimming removed 1 base from V and 1 base from J; junction bases left unmatched: 3. Germline V gene sequence: CDR1 SGHNT, CDR2 YENEEA. This CDR3 reads CASSLAGTSGVNTGELFF. CDR3 nucleotides: TGTGCCAGCAGCTTAGCCGGGACTAGCGGGGTGAACACCGGGGAGCTGTTTTTT.

The gene calls are TRBV13 and TRBJ1-1, with 9 positions matching TRBD1. Losses at the gene ends were 5 bases for V and 3 bases for J; bases not matched to a gene: 7. The CDR3 is made up of 15 amino acids. Germline V gene sequence: CDR1 PRHDT, CDR2 FYEKMQ (reference sequence). For the CDR3, the DNA is TGTGCCAGCAGCACACAGGGGGCCCGGGACACTGAAGCTTTCTTT. Translated: CASSTQGARDTEAFF.

V is TRBV14 and J is TRBJ2-1, with 15 bases fitting TRBD2. This CDR3 contains 17 residues. Germline V lookup: CDR1 SGHDN, CDR2 FVKESK. With 4 bases clipped from V and 6 bases from J, the junction kept 7 bases outside the gene matches. The CDR3 loop reads CASSPRTSGRAGNEQFF. CDR3 nucleotide sequence: TGTGCCAGCAGCCCCAGGACTAGCGGGAGGGCCGGCAATGAGCAGTTCTTC.

The chain links TRBV19 to TRBJ2-2, with TRBD2 matching 13 bases. V shed 4 bases and J 0 bases; nucleotides not matched to a gene: 5. CDR3 length: 18 residues. Germline V lookup: CDR1 LNHDA, CDR2 SQIVND (reference sequence). The CDR3: CASSTGLAGVTNTGELFF. The CDR3 DNA is TGTGCCAGTAGTACCGGACTAGCGGGGGTAACGAACACCGGGGAGCTGTTTTTT.

The rearrangement uses TRBV29-1 and TRBJ2-5; 7 bases are a match to TRBD1. Germline V gene data show CDR1 as SQVTM and CDR2 as ANQGSEA. The V segment lost 2 bases and the J segment 3 bases; nucleotides outside the gene matches: 3. The CDR3 loop spans 13 amino acids. CDR3 sequence: CSVERQGKETQYF. For the CDR3, the DNA is TGCAGCGTTGAAAGACAGGGAAAAGAGACCCAGTACTTC. Full variable domain (rest looked up from reference TRBV29-1 and TRBJ2-5): SAVISQKPSRDICQRGTSLTIQCQVDSQVTMMFWYRQQPGQSLTLIATANQGSEATYESGFVIDKFPISRPNLTFSTLTVSNMSPEDSSIYLCSVERQGKETQYFGPGTRLLVL.

DNA for the CDR3: TGTGCCAGCAGCCAATCTAGGCAGGCCTACGAGCAGTACTTC. Protein sequence: CASSQSRQAYEQYF. The chain is built from TRBV16 and TRBJ2-7; D gene unclear. V was shortened by 0 bases and J by 2 bases, with 8 bases between the two germline ends. The CDR3 runs to 14 residues. CDR1 is KGHSY, CDR2 FQNENV, per germline.

The chain has TRBV19 and TRBJ2-7, with TRBD2 matching 10 bases. Unmatched junction bases numbered 5, after V lost 2 bases and J lost 4 bases. Per the germline V gene, CDR1 is LNHDA and CDR2 is SQIVND (reference sequence). The CDR3 totals 15 residues. CDR3 sequence: CASSIQAGGRYEQYF. CDR3 coding DNA: TGTGCCAGTAGTATACAAGCGGGGGGGCGATACGAGCAGTACTTC. Drawing the rest from reference TRBV19 and TRBJ2-7, the complete variable domain is DGGITQSPKYLFRKEGQNVTLSCEQNLNHDAMYWYRQDPGQGLRLIYYSQIVNDFQKGDIAEGYSVSREKKESFPLTVTSAQKNPTAFYLCASSIQAGGRYEQYFGPGTRLTVT.

V gene TRBV2 combines with J gene TRBJ1-2, with a weak D call TRBD1 (5 bases). CDR1 is SNHLY and CDR2 is FYNNEI in the germline V gene. V was cut by 6 bases and J by 2 bases, with 13 bases left in between. The CDR3 consists of 14 residues. CDR3 in amino acids: CASSPRDLNYGYTF. CDR3 in DNA: TGTGCCAGCAGCCCCAGGGATTTGAACTATGGCTACACCTTC.

This chain connects TRBV7-9 to TRBJ2-1; TRBD1 might be the D (6 bases). Between the trimmed V and J ends, which lost 5 bases and 6 bases, there was a span of 11 bases. CDR1 and CDR2 from the germline V gene are SEHNR and FQNEAQ (reference sequence). The CDR3 runs to 13 residues. The CDR3 loop is CASSPGVPNEQFF. DNA for the CDR3: TGTGCCAGCAGCCCAGGGGTGCCCAATGAGCAGTTCTTC.

The chain is built from TRBV18 and TRBJ1-2; 11 bases agree with TRBD1. Germline assignment: CDR1 KGHSH and CDR2 LQKENI. Trimming cost V 3 bases and J 9 bases; bases outside gene matches: 9. The CDR3 sequence is 15 residues long. The CDR3 loop reads CASSPQDRGLFSYTF. In DNA, the CDR3 is TGTGCCAGCTCACCCCAGGACAGGGGGCTATTTAGCTACACCTTC.

The J gene is TRBJ2-3, the V gene TRBV7-3; TRBD1 agrees at 9 bases. J gave up 2 bases and V 5 bases, and 5 bases lay outside the gene matches. Germline V lookup: CDR1 SGHTA, CDR2 FQGTGA. CDR3 length: 15 residues. In DNA, the CDR3 is TGTGCCAGCAGCCCAGGACAGGGGCACACAGATACGCAGTATTTT. Its protein product is CASSPGQGHTDTQYF.

The V gene is TRBV28, the J gene TRBJ2-3; tentative D call: TRBD1 (5 bases). The CDR3 loop spans 13 amino acids. Trimming pared 10 bases from V and 0 bases from J, leaving 11 bases between. Per germline, CDR1 MDHEN and CDR2 SYDVKM. The CDR3 DNA sequence: TGTGCCATCGCGACAGAGAGCACAGATACGCAGTATTTT. Translating gives CAIATESTDTQYF.

V gene TRBV6-1 combines with J gene TRBJ2-1; 7 bases align to TRBD2. The CDR3 loop spans 14 amino acids. With V trimmed by 6 bases and J by 7 bases, 9 bases remained unmatched. CDR1 and CDR2 (germline): MNHNS, SASEGT. Here the CDR3 reads CASRKRDLENEQFF. CDR3 in DNA: TGTGCCAGCAGGAAGCGGGACCTCGAGAATGAGCAGTTCTTC.

As to this clone: The germline gene is not matched at one end of the junction; a read error may be the cause. The rearrangement joins TRBV15 to TRBJ2-3, with 7 bases lining up with TRBD2. The CDR3 is 14 amino acids. In germline, CDR1 is LNHNV, CDR2 YYDKDF (reference sequence). CDR3 amino acids: CATSRGDYSDKQYF. CDR3 DNA: TGTGCCACCAGCAGGGGGGACTACTCAGATAAGCAGTATTTT.

The chain employs TRBV7-3 and TRBJ2-5, with 8 bases identical to TRBD1. Per germline, CDR1 SGHTA and CDR2 FQGTGA. V shed 5 bases, J shed 5 bases, and the junction held 10 bases outside the gene matches. The CDR3 has 15 residues. CDR3 in DNA: TGTGCCAGCAGCGCCTCAGGGGGCGCGGGGGAGACCCAGTACTTC. This translates into CASSASGGAGETQYF.